The rows below give T cell receptor beta chains drawn from one sample of a study of pediatric ulcerative colitis. Generated by immunoSEQ multiplex PCR, the TCRdb table keeps only in-frame clones and is missing some. Of 35,000 to 45,000 clones in the sample, less than 85% were seen once. Sequencing used blood. The source is a girl between 5 and 17 years old with moderate ulcerative colitis. Each CDR3 is given with its conserved first and last residue. The order of the fields is D gene, V gene, clone size, J gene, CDR3 length, CDR3 DNA, CDR3 protein. D genes are given only for firm matches. Not every row has a clone size; where given, it reads once, few, many or a size class.

>TRBD1|TRBV11-2|.|TRBJ1-2|14
TGTGCCAGCAGCCTACCCGGGACAGGGGTTAGGAGGACCTTC
CASSLPGTGVRRTF
>.|TRBV19|.|TRBJ2-5|14
TGTGCCAGTAAAGGAGAGGCAGGTCAAGAGACCCAGTACTTC
CASKGEAGQETQYF
>.|TRBV7-2|.|TRBJ1-2|13
TGTGCCAGCAGCGCTACAGGCGGTTATGGCTACACCTTC
CASSATGGYGYTF
>.|TRBV6-1|.|TRBJ1-1|15
TGTGCCAGCAGTGAACTTACGGTGGGAAACACTGAAGCTTTCTTT
CASSELTVGNTEAFF
>.|TRBV6-5|.|TRBJ2-3|16
TGTGCCAGCAGTTTTCAACGGGACATTGGCACAGATACGCAGTATTTT
CASSFQRDIGTDTQYF
>.|TRBV28|.|TRBJ1-1|15
TGTGCCAGCACTACAGGGCAGTTATGGAACACTGAAGCTTTCTTT
CASTTGQLWNTEAFF
>.|TRBV2|.|TRBJ2-1|11
TGTGCCAGCAGTGGGGAGGCAAAGCAGTTCTTC
CASSGEAKQFF
>.|TRBV7-2|.|TRBJ1-6|15
TGTGCCAGCAGCCCCTGGACAGATAATAATTCACCCCTCCACTTT
CASSPWTDNNSPLHF
>.|TRBV6-5|.|TRBJ1-1|13
TGTGCCAGCAGTTACAGGAGCTACACTGAAGCTTTCTTT
CASSYRSYTEAFF
>TRBD1|TRBV5-1|.|TRBJ1-2|16
TGCGCCAGCAGCTTAAGGACAGGGGGGTCTTACTATGGCTACACCTTC
CASSLRTGGSYYGYTF
>.|TRBV18|.|TRBJ2-1|16
TGTGCCAGCTCTCGGGCCGGGACGGGAGCCTACAATGAGCAGTTCTTC
CASSRAGTGAYNEQFF
>TRBD1|TRBV30|.|TRBJ1-2|13
TGTGCCTGCCAAAGGTCGGGACAGGAAGGCTACACCTTC
CACQRSGQEGYTF
>.|TRBV6-1|once|TRBJ1-5|15
TGTGCCAGCAGATTCGTCGGGTACGGGGATCAGCCCCAGCATTTT
CASRFVGYGDQPQHF
>.|TRBV6-6|once|TRBJ2-1|15
TGTGCCAGCACGGGGGCGGGAGCGGGTTCCATTGAGCAGTTCTTC
CASTGAGAGSIEQFF
>TRBD1|TRBV6-1|.|TRBJ2-7|20
TGTGCCAGCAGTGAGAACGGCGACGCGGTCTGGACAGGGCTAGACTACGAGCAGTACTTC
CASSENGDAVWTGLDYEQYF
>.|TRBV25-1|.|TRBJ2-7|16
TGTGCCAGCAGCCCCCGAAGTGTAGGACGACCCTACGAGCAGTACTTC
CASSPRSVGRPYEQYF
>.|TRBV11-2|.|TRBJ2-1|16
TGTGCCAGCAGAAACTATAGCGGATACTCCTACAATGAGCAGTTCTTC
CASRNYSGYSYNEQFF
>TRBD1|TRBV7-8|.|TRBJ2-3|17
TGTGCCAGCAGCTTAGGCGGGACAGGGGCTCAGACAGATACGCAGTATTTT
CASSLGGTGAQTDTQYF
>TRBD1|TRBV6-1|few|TRBJ1-5|13
TGTGCCAGCACTGGACAGGGGATTCAGCCCCAGCATTTT
CASTGQGIQPQHF
>.|TRBV5-1|.|TRBJ1-1|13
TGCGCCAGCAGCTTGAACCCAAACACTGAAGCTTTCTTT
CASSLNPNTEAFF
>.|TRBV7-2|.|TRBJ1-4|15
TGTGCCAGCAGCCCACAGGAGGCGCCGACTGAAAAACTGTTTTTT
CASSPQEAPTEKLFF
>TRBD2|TRBV7-9|few|TRBJ2-3|16
TGTGCCAGCAGCTCCCGGGCGGGGGGTACGGCAGATACGCAGTATTTT
CASSSRAGGTADTQYF
>.|TRBV11-2|.|TRBJ2-7|11
TGTGCCAGCAGCGAAAAGGGCGAGCAGTACTTC
CASSEKGEQYF
>.|TRBV18|.|TRBJ2-6|14
TGTGCCAGCTCACCTCGTTCTGGGGCCAACGTCCTGACTTTC
CASSPRSGANVLTF
>TRBD1|TRBV30|.|TRBJ2-5|13
TGTGCCTGGAGTTCGGGACAGCAAGAGACCCAGTACTTC
CAWSSGQQETQYF
>TRBD1|TRBV30|once|TRBJ2-2|18
TGTGCCTGGAGTGTAAACAGGGGTTCAGCTGGTAACACCGGGGAGCTGTTTTTT
CAWSVNRGSAGNTGELFF
>TRBD1|TRBV7-2|.|TRBJ1-5|15
TGTGCCAGCAGGTTGGGACAGGGTGGCAATCAGCCCCAGCATTTT
CASRLGQGGNQPQHF
>TRBD1|TRBV19|.|TRBJ2-7|14
TGTGCCAGTAGTCTGGGACAGGGACCCTACGAGCAGTACTTC
CASSLGQGPYEQYF
>TRBD1|TRBV7-6|once|TRBJ2-1|12
TGTGCCAGCAGTCGACAGGGCTATGAGCAGTTCTTC
CASSRQGYEQFF
>TRBD1|TRBV5-1|.|TRBJ2-1|18
TGCGCCAGCAGCCCGACCCTCGGACAGGCCAGCTCCTACAATGAGCAGTTCTTC
CASSPTLGQASSYNEQFF
>.|TRBV7-2|.|TRBJ1-6|17
TGTGCCAGCAGCCCTGGGACTCCTTACTCCTATAATTCACCCCTCCACTTT
CASSPGTPYSYNSPLHF
>TRBD2|TRBV5-1|.|TRBJ2-1|16
TGCGCCAGCAGCTTGGAAACTAGCGGGAGGGCATCCGAGCAGTTCTTC
CASSLETSGRASEQFF